This T cell receptor beta chain is from a study of cytotoxic CD8 clonotypes in ibrutinib-treated CLL. Study information: Investigators collected response samples after a median approximately eleven months of treatment, range 6 to 36. Samples showed on average around 250,000 productive templates and about 94,000 productive rearrangements. Study-level points and caveats: Contraction or stability on treatment characterized the public clonotypes, which were uncommon.

Depths of 1 in 200,000 to 1 in 1 million T cells were the sequencing target. Generated by immunoSEQ multiplex PCR, the TCRdb table keeps only in-frame clones and is missing some. This sample has 150,000 or so clones, with 70% to 80% found just once. Concerning this clone itself: What it binds is not known.

V lost 6 bases, J lost 2 bases, and 5 bases lay in between. CDR1 is MDHEN and CDR2 is SYDVKM in the germline V gene. The CDR3 totals 11 residues. The chain couples TRBV28 to TRBJ2-7, with D maybe TRBD1 (5 bases). The receptor was isolated from a human donor with chronic lymphocytic leukemia. Source: PBMCs, taken after 12 months of ibrutinib treatment. Here the CDR3 DNA reads TGTGCCAGCAGACAGGCCTACGAGCAGTACTTC. Translating it yields CASRQAYEQYF.